This entry lists 10 T cell receptor beta chains sequenced from one sample in a study of regulatory T cells in long-lasting Graves disease. Arm-PCR with iRepertoire HTBI primers amplified the CDR3 regions for these TCR beta libraries. MiXCR was run by TCRdb on the multiplex PCR reads, yielding one entry per CDR3 protein. Of approximately 230,000 distinct CDR3 sequences listed, around 18% are singletons. The time point denotes: newly diagnosed GD, antithyroid drugs for less than 3 months. Extracted RNA from PBMCs served as the source of the TCR library. Sequenced here: peripheral blood mononuclear cells (PBMCs), sampled at new diagnosis, from a patient treated with antithyroid drugs. The receptors shown here come from a female donor with Graves disease.

This clonotype was detected ten times or more. The rearrangement links TRBV6-2 or TRBV6-3 to TRBJ2-7; D is unclear. Trimming left V 2 bases short and J 2 bases short, with 7 bases between. Germline loops: CDR1 MNHEY, CDR2 SVGEGT. The CDR3 is 13 amino acids. CDR3 sequence reads: CASSYKATYEQYF. CDR3 in DNA: TGTGCCAGCAGTTACAAGGCCACCTACGAGCAGTACTTC.

This clonotype was seen only a few times. Since a much larger clone is just one base distant, this may be a read error. CDR3 coding DNA: TGTGCCAGCACCGCCGACAGATACTATGGCTACACCTTC. Protein sequence: CASTADRYYGYTF. V usage is TRBV2 and J usage is TRBJ1-2; D perhaps matches TRBD1 (5 bases). CDR3 length: 13 residues. The V end was cut by 7 bases, the J end by 3 bases, with 12 bases between. Germline V lookup: CDR1 SNHLY, CDR2 FYNNEI.

This clonotype appeared once. This may come from a read error, since a much larger clone is one base off. The rearrangement uses TRBV7-2 and TRBJ2-3; the D is unclear. This CDR3 is 12 amino acids long. Per the germline V gene, CDR1 is SGHTA and CDR2 is FQGNSA. The CDR3 is CASGFPGDTQYF. DNA of the CDR3: TGTGCCAGCGGCTTCCCGGGAGATACGCAGTATTTT.

This clonotype occurred many times. The chain carries TRBV19 and TRBJ2-7, with TRBD2 matching 7 bases. This CDR3 has 13 amino acids. J was trimmed by 3 bases and V by 7 bases; bases with no gene match: 6. Germline assignment: CDR1 LNHDA and CDR2 SQIVND (reference sequence). CDR3 sequence reads: CASMGGTDYEQYF. DNA of the CDR3: TGTGCCAGTATGGGGGGGACGGACTACGAGCAGTACTTC. Together with reference TRBV19 and TRBJ2-7, the CDR3 gives the full variable domain: DGGITQSPKYLFRKEGQNVTLSCEQNLNHDAMYWYRQDPGQGLRLIYYSQIVNDFQKGDIAEGYSVSREKKESFPLTVTSAQKNPTAFYLCASMGGTDYEQYFGPGTRLTVT.

At least ten counts were recorded for this clonotype. The V call is TRBV29-1, the J call TRBJ2-1; unclear D gene. Between the trimmed V and J ends, which lost 5 bases and 0 bases, there was a span of 5 bases. Per germline, CDR1 SQVTM and CDR2 ANQGSEA. This CDR3 has 12 amino acids. The CDR3 bases are TGCAGCGTTTTAAGCTCCTACAATGAGCAGTTCTTC. This codes for CSVLSSYNEQFF.

This clonotype has at least ten counts. V and J are TRBV4-2 and TRBJ1-2, with D perhaps matching TRBD1 (5 bases). The CDR3 covers 18 residues. Germline values: CDR1 LGHNA, CDR2 YNFKEQ. Between the trimmed V and J ends, which lost 1 base and 1 base, there was a span of 19 bases. The CDR3 DNA reads as TGTGCCAGCAGCCAAGTCCCCTGGGACGGAAGCAATAACTATGGCTACACCTTC. Encoded protein: CASSQVPWDGSNNYGYTF.

With respect to this clonotype: This may stem from a read error, because a much larger clone lies one nucleotide away. The chain combines TRBV3-1 with TRBJ2-1; D uncertain. The CDR3 runs 13 residues. Looked up from germline, CDR1 is LGHDT and CDR2 is YNNKEL (reference sequence). CDR3 sequence: CASNQDTTYEQFF. The CDR3 DNA sequence: TGTGCCAGCAACCAAGACACCACCTACGAGCAGTTCTTC.

This clonotype was counted ten times or more. The chain employs TRBV27 and TRBJ2-1; 10 bases line up with TRBD2. This CDR3 has 14 residues. The V segment lost 7 bases and the J segment 6 bases; nucleotides outside the gene matches: 6. CDR1 is MNHEY, CDR2 SMNVEV, per germline (reference sequence). The CDR3 is CASKSGRVLNEQFF. Written as DNA, the CDR3 is TGTGCCAGCAAAAGCGGGAGGGTTCTCAATGAGCAGTTCTTC.

In this sample, this clonotype turned up once. The chain uses TRBV12-3 or TRBV12-4 and TRBJ1-1; possible D gene TRBD1, 5 bases. Between the trimmed V and J ends, which lost 1 base and 12 bases, there was a span of 15 bases. The CDR3 loop spans 13 amino acids. The CDR3 reads CASSLGRSGETFF. CDR3 DNA sequence: TGTGCCAGCAGTTTAGGGAGGTCGGGGGAAACTTTCTTT.

This clonotype was seen repeatedly, ten times or more. DNA of the CDR3: TGTGCCACAAGACAGAGCCGGGACTATGGCTACACCTTC. Translation gives CATRQSRDYGYTF. The chain combines TRBV19 with TRBJ1-2, with a tentative D call TRBD1 (5 bases). CDR1 is LNHDA and CDR2 is SQIVND in the germline V gene (reference sequence). CDR3 length: 13 residues. Trimming removed 10 bases at V and 3 bases at J, with 15 bases between.